These 24 T cell receptor beta chains originate from one sample sequenced in a study of cytomegalovirus exposure and HLA in healthy donors. The table came from immunoSEQ multiplex PCR; TCRdb's copy has only in-frame clones and leaves some out. The sample shows 200,000 to 300,000 clones, around nine tenths of them seen only once. Sequenced input: PBMCs. These receptors came from a man aged 18 to 29 in good health and CMV-seronegative.

This sequence joins TRBV7-2 and TRBJ2-1; tentative D call: TRBD1 (5 bases). The CDR3 runs 13 residues. V was cut by 1 base and J by 7 bases, with 8 bases left in between. CDR1 is SGHTA and CDR2 is FQGNSA in the germline V gene. The CDR3 coding sequence is TGTGCCAGCAGCTTAGGACAGACTAATGAGCAGTTCTTC. Translation gives CASSLGQTNEQFF.

The V and J genes are TRBV7-3 and TRBJ2-7; D is possibly TRBD2 (5 bases). The CDR3 runs to 13 residues. V lost 0 bases and J lost 5, with 8 bases in between. Germline V gene lookup returns CDR1 SGHTA and CDR2 FQGTGA. CDR3 sequence (DNA): TGTGCCAGCAGCTTAACTACCGGGAACGAGCAGTACTTC. It is translated as CASSLTTGNEQYF.

V gene TRBV5-1 combines with J gene TRBJ2-3; D remains ambiguous. This CDR3 is 14 amino acids long. V was clipped by 0 bases and J by 1 base, with 6 bases between them. In germline, CDR1 is SGHRS, CDR2 YFSETQ. The CDR3 DNA follows: TGCGCCAGCAGCTTGGGTCGCGGCACAGATACGCAGTATTTT. Protein: CASSLGRGTDTQYF.

The chain has TRBV5-6 and TRBJ2-3; tentative D call: TRBD1 (6 bases). Trimming took off 1 base at V and 3 bases at J, with 15 bases between the two ends. CDR1 and CDR2 (germline): SGHDT, YYEEEE. This CDR3 comprises 16 residues. The CDR3 DNA reads as TGTGCCAGCAGCTTGTGGACAGTAGGATGGACAGATACGCAGTATTTT. Amino acids: CASSLWTVGWTDTQYF.

V gene TRBV2 combines with J gene TRBJ2-2; D is unresolved. This CDR3 region has 13 residues. Trimming took off 0 bases at V and 6 bases at J, with 5 bases between the two ends. CDR1 and CDR2 from the germline V gene are SNHLY and FYNNEI. CDR3 DNA sequence: TGTGCCAGCAGTGAAGCTGGAGCCGGGGAGCTGTTTTTT. Amino acid sequence: CASSEAGAGELFF.

The chain uses TRBV9 and TRBJ1-1; D ambiguous. CDR1 and CDR2 (germline): SGDLS, YYNGEE. Trimming took off 6 bases at V and 4 bases at J, with 13 bases between the two ends. CDR3 length: 13 amino acids. In DNA, the CDR3 is TGTGCCAGCACCGTGGAGCTCGGCACTGAAGCTTTCTTT. Translating it yields CASTVELGTEAFF.

This chain joins TRBV29-1 and TRBJ1-1, with 8 bases lining up with TRBD1. The J segment lost 2 bases and the V segment lost 7 bases, leaving 6 bases of the junction unmatched. The V gene's germline CDR1 is SQVTM and CDR2 ANQGSEA. The CDR3 extends over 13 amino acids. The CDR3 DNA follows: TGCAGCGCAGAGACAGGGGTCAACACTGAAGCTTTCTTT. Translated, it gives CSAETGVNTEAFF.

The chain joins TRBV7-2 to TRBJ2-1, with 9 bases identical to TRBD1. The junction had 9 bases not matched to a gene; V was cut back by 1 base and J by 8 bases. The CDR3 loop spans 16 amino acids. CDR1 is SGHTA and CDR2 is FQGNSA in the germline V gene. CDR3 DNA: TGTGCCAGCAGCTTAGTCGCGACAGGGGGGGAGCATGAGCAGTTCTTC. It is translated as CASSLVATGGEHEQFF.

The chain joins TRBV28 to TRBJ2-6; 7 bases map to TRBD2. This CDR3 region has 16 residues. The germline gives CDR1 MDHEN, CDR2 SYDVKM. Germline trimming cut 6 bases from V and 2 bases from J; bases unmatched to any gene: 7. The CDR3 nucleotides read TGTGCCAGCAGCTCATATGGGGGGGCTGGGGCCAACGTCCTGACTTTC. It encodes CASSSYGGAGANVLTF.

The chain combines TRBV6-1 with TRBJ1-5, with D perhaps TRBD1 (6 bases). V lost 7 bases, J lost 3 bases, and 16 bases lay in between. The germline gives CDR1 MNHNS, CDR2 SASEGT. This CDR3 spans 15 amino acids. This CDR3 reads CASNPPGHHNQPQHF. DNA for the CDR3: TGTGCCAGCAACCCTCCGGGACATCACAATCAGCCCCAGCATTTT.

V usage is TRBV6-6 and J usage is TRBJ1-3; maybe TRBD1 (6 bases). This CDR3 is 15 amino acids long. Germline values: CDR1 MNHNY, CDR2 SVGAGI (reference sequence). V lost 6 bases, J lost 0 bases, and 12 bases lay in between. The CDR3 loop reads CASRSGDLSGNTIYF. CDR3 DNA sequence: TGTGCCAGCAGGTCAGGGGACCTCTCTGGAAACACCATATATTTT.

This clone was seen more than once but under ten times. The chain has TRBV18 and TRBJ2-1; D possibly corresponds to TRBD2 (6 bases). The CDR3 runs to 12 residues. CDR1 is KGHSH, CDR2 LQKENI, per germline. Trimming took off 3 bases at V and 15 bases at J, with 15 bases between the two ends. CDR3 sequence: CASSPTMGGGFF. CDR3 DNA sequence: TGTGCCAGCTCACCGACTATGGGGGGTGGGTTCTTC.

The chain recombines TRBV7-2 with TRBJ2-7; D is perhaps TRBD2 (6 bases). Trimming pared 4 bases from V and 7 bases from J, leaving 26 bases between. CDR1 is SGHTA, CDR2 FQGNSA, per germline. This CDR3 comprises 17 residues. The CDR3 DNA reads as TGTGCCAGCAGCTACCGAATCCAAAGCGGCCCCGCGGGGGAGCAGTACTTC. Amino acids: CASSYRIQSGPAGEQYF.

This chain links TRBV27 with TRBJ2-7; 8 positions agree with TRBD2. The V segment lost 4 bases and the J segment 2 bases; nucleotides outside the gene matches: 1. The CDR3 extends over 13 amino acids. CDR1 and CDR2 from the germline V gene are MNHEY and SMNVEV (reference sequence). Written as DNA, the CDR3 is TGTGCCAGCAGTTATAGCGGGGCCTACGAGCAGTACTTC. Translated: CASSYSGAYEQYF.

This clone was seen a handful of times. V is TRBV19 and J is TRBJ1-5; 9 positions match TRBD1. This CDR3 has 15 amino acids. V shed 5 bases and J 7 bases; nucleotides not matched to a gene: 9. The germline V gene encodes CDR1 LNHDA and CDR2 SQIVND (reference sequence). CDR3 in amino acids: CASSQQGAGYQPQHF. Here the CDR3 DNA reads TGTGCCAGTAGTCAACAGGGGGCCGGTTACCAGCCCCAGCATTTT.

The CDR3 sequence is CASSLFPRDSASSYEQYF. The DNA of the CDR3 is TGCGCCAGCAGCTTGTTCCCAAGGGATAGCGCGAGCTCCTACGAGCAGTACTTC. This chain links TRBV5-1 with TRBJ2-7; D may be TRBD2 (5 bases). The CDR3 covers 18 residues. The V gene's germline CDR1 is SGHRS and CDR2 YFSETQ. The V gene lost 1 base and the J gene lost 0 bases, with 20 bases spanning the gap.

This clone has only one observation. The chain employs TRBV7-2 and TRBJ2-2; D is uncertain. V lost 1 base and J 1 base, leaving 4 bases between the germline ends. The CDR3 totals 14 residues. In germline, CDR1 is SGHTA, CDR2 FQGNSA. The CDR3 region has the DNA TGTGCCAGCAGCTTAGTACTGAACACCGGGGAGCTGTTTTTT. Amino acids: CASSLVLNTGELFF.

The chain has TRBV4-1 and TRBJ1-6; 10 bases agree with TRBD1. The germline gives CDR1 MGHRA, CDR2 YSYEKL. The CDR3 is 16 amino acids. V was clipped by 2 bases and J by 9 bases; unmatched bases: 7. DNA of the CDR3: TGCGCCAGCAGCCAACCAGGCCGGGACAGGGGTTCACCCCTCCACTTT. Its protein is CASSQPGRDRGSPLHF.

This chain links TRBV4-3 with TRBJ2-7; 8 positions agree with TRBD1. The CDR3 extends over 15 amino acids. The germline V gene encodes CDR1 LGHNA and CDR2 YSLEER. V lost 1 base, J lost 4 bases, and 6 bases stayed unmatched. CDR3 nucleotide sequence: TGCGCCAGCAGCCAAGCCGGGACAGGTTGGTACGAGCAGTACTTC. It yields the protein CASSQAGTGWYEQYF.

The V gene is TRBV5-1, the J gene TRBJ2-7, with D hard to call. Germline CDR1 SGHRS, CDR2 YFSETQ. Trimming left V 4 bases short and J 1 base short, with 6 bases between. CDR3 length: 12 residues. Here the CDR3 reads CASSQNSYEQYF. CDR3 nucleotides: TGCGCCAGCAGCCAGAATTCCTACGAGCAGTACTTC.

The chain is built from TRBV12-5 and TRBJ2-2; D is ambiguous. The V and J ends lost 6 bases and 7 bases respectively, with 18 bases between them. In germline, CDR1 is LGHNT, CDR2 FRNRAP. The CDR3 is 15 residues long. CDR3 sequence: CASGPPAGDGGELFF. The CDR3 DNA follows: TGTGCTAGTGGCCCGCCGGCAGGCGACGGCGGGGAGCTGTTTTTT.

This clone was picked up a small number of times. The chain couples TRBV2 to TRBJ1-2; 10 nucleotides agree with TRBD1. The junction had 6 bases not matched to a gene; V was cut back by 5 bases and J by 0 bases. The germline V gene encodes CDR1 SNHLY and CDR2 FYNNEI. The CDR3 spans 16 residues. The CDR3 nucleotides read TGTGCCAGCAGTCCGGGACAGGGGAGGTCTAACTATGGCTACACCTTC. This translates into CASSPGQGRSNYGYTF. Variable domain in full (rest from reference TRBV2 and TRBJ1-2): EPEVTQTPSHQVTQMGQEVILRCVPISNHLYFYWYRQILGQKVEFLVSFYNNEISEKSEIFDDQFSVERPDGSNFTLKIRSTKLEDSAMYFCASSPGQGRSNYGYTFGSGTRLTVV.

This clone was counted once. The chain employs TRBV18 and TRBJ2-4; D possibly corresponds to TRBD1 (5 bases). The V and J ends lost 6 bases and 3 bases respectively, with 9 bases between them. This CDR3 is 13 amino acids long. Germline CDR1 and CDR2: KGHSH and LQKENI. The DNA of the CDR3 is TGTGCCAGCTCGGACACCGACAAAAACATTCAGTACTTC. This encodes CASSDTDKNIQYF.

This clone appeared a few times. The chain has TRBV30 and TRBJ1-2; 8 nucleotides match TRBD1. This CDR3 spans 13 amino acids. J was trimmed by 4 bases and V by 3 bases; bases with no gene match: 4. The germline V gene has CDR1 GTSNPN and CDR2 SVGIG (reference sequence). The CDR3 sequence: CAWRRDRPYGYTF. CDR3 nucleotide sequence: TGTGCCTGGAGAAGGGACAGGCCCTATGGCTACACCTTC.